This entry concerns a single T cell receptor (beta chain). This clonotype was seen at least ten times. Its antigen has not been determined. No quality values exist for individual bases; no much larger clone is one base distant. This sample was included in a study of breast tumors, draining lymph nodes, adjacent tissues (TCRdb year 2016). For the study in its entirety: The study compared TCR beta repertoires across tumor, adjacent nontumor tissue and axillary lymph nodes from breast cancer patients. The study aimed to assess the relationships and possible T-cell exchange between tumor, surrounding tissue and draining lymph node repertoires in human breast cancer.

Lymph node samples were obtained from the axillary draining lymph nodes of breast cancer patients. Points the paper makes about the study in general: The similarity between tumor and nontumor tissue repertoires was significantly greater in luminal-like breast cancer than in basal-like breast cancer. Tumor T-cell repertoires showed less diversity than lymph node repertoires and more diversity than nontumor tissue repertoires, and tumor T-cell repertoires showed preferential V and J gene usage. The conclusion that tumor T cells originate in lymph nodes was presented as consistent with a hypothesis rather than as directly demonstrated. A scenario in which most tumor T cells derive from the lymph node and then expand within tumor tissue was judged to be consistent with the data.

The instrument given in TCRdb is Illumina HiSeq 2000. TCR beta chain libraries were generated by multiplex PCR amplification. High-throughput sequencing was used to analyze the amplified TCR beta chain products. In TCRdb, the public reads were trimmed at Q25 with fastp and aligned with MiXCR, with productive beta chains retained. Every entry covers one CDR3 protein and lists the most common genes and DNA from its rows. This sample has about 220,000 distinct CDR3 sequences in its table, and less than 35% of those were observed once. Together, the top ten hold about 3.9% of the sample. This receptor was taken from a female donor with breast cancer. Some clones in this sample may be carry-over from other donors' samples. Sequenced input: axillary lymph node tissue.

The CDR3: CASIGTEDNEQFF. The nucleotide sequence is given as TGTGCCAGCATTGGGACTGAAGACAATGAGCAGTTCTTC. The V and J segments used are TRBV2 and TRBJ2-1; a tentative D match to TRBD2 spans 6 bases. The CDR3, from cysteine to phenylalanine, totals 13 residues. The CDR3 DNA has 39 bases and is translated from base 1. V is shortened by 7 bases, J by 5 bases, and the region joining them spans 12 bases. For CDR1 and CDR2, the germline V gene lists SNHLY and FYNNEI.